Below are 22 T cell receptor beta chains sequenced from a single sample in a study of human T cells and chemical hapten exposure (dated by TCRdb to about 2021). Preparation of the library involved RACE. TCRdb shows the sequencer as NextSeq 500. TCRdb's own reprocessing of the public reads used fastp at Q25 and MiXCR and kept productive beta chains. Rows merge per CDR3 protein into single entries with the most common DNA and genes. The sample has tens of thousands of distinct CDR3 sequences on record, about 9.4% of them singletons. The ten most abundant clones make up roughly 1.5% of the sample. In the paper's terms, the time point label means: patch test 1, 2 weeks after DPC sensitization. Taken with the paper, the label for treatment or condition translates to: therapeutic diphenylcyclopropenone sensitization with weekly scalp DPC. This sample comprised whole blood, obtained in connection with sensitization to the hapten diphenylcyclopropenone (DPC). These receptors originate from a woman aged 50 to 60 with alopecia areata. Some clones in this sample may be carry-over from other donors' samples.

J is TRBJ2-1 and V is TRBV5-1; D is unresolved. Germline CDR1 and CDR2: SGHRS and YFSETQ. CDR3 length equals 14 residues. Between the trimmed V and J ends, which lost 4 bases and 7 bases, there was a span of 15 bases. CDR3 coding DNA: TGCGCCAGCAGCCCATCCCTACTCGATAATGAGCAGTTCTTC. It encodes CASSPSLLDNEQFF.

On this clonotype itself: A much larger clone lies one base from this, so it may be a read error. The chain recombines TRBV20-1 with TRBJ2-5; TRBD1 matches at 8 bases. Germline V CDR1 and CDR2: DFQATT, SNEGSKA (reference sequence). The V segment lost 2 bases and the J segment 5 bases; nucleotides outside the gene matches: 1. The CDR3 extends over 12 amino acids. In nucleotides, the CDR3 is TGCAGTGCTAGACAGGGGGCGGAGACCCAGTACTTC. It encodes CSARQGAETQYF.

The V call is TRBV4-2, the J call TRBJ1-1, with D possibly being TRBD1 (5 bases). The V gene lost 3 bases and the J gene lost 0 bases, with 8 bases spanning the gap. The germline V gene encodes CDR1 LGHNA and CDR2 YNFKEQ. The CDR3 has 14 residues. This CDR3 reads CASSQGRMNTEAFF. CDR3 nucleotide sequence: TGTGCCAGCAGCCAGGGACGGATGAACACTGAAGCTTTCTTT.

This sequence joins TRBV6-5 and TRBJ2-3; TRBD2 matches 10 bases. Unmatched junction bases numbered 5, after V lost 5 bases and J lost 3 bases. The CDR3 has 15 amino acids. CDR1 is MNHEY and CDR2 is SVGAGI in the germline V gene. CDR3 sequence (DNA): TGTGCCAGCAGTACCGGGACTAGCGTAACAGATACGCAGTATTTT. This gives the protein CASSTGTSVTDTQYF.

This clonotype has at least ten counts. The chain combines TRBV5-6 with TRBJ2-7; D is perhaps TRBD1 (6 bases). Trimming removed 4 bases at V and 2 bases at J, with 10 bases between. In germline, CDR1 is SGHDT, CDR2 YYEEEE. The CDR3 runs to 13 residues. The CDR3 loop reads CASSPTGTYEQYF. Here the CDR3 DNA reads TGTGCCAGCAGCCCGACAGGAACCTACGAGCAGTACTTC.

This clonotype was picked up a small number of times. This chain uses TRBV29-1 with TRBJ2-1, with 10 bases matching TRBD2. This CDR3 is built from 13 residues. Germline trimming cut 7 bases from V and 3 bases from J; bases unmatched to any gene: 3. Germline assignment: CDR1 SQVTM and CDR2 ANQGSEA. This chain's CDR3 is CSGRTSGYNEQFF. The CDR3, as DNA: TGCAGCGGGCGGACTAGCGGCTACAATGAGCAGTTCTTC.

This clonotype has only a few counts. The gene calls are TRBV5-1 and TRBJ2-2; no reliable D call. Trimming shortened V by 1 base and J by 1 base, and 2 bases separated the two germline ends. Germline V gene sequence: CDR1 SGHRS, CDR2 YFSETQ. CDR3 length: 13 residues. CDR3 sequence reads: CASSLLNTGELFF. The CDR3 DNA sequence: TGCGCCAGCAGCTTGTTGAACACCGGGGAGCTGTTTTTT. The entire variable domain, with the rest obtained from reference TRBV5-1 and TRBJ2-2, is as follows: KAGVTQTPRYLIKTRGQQVTLSCSPISGHRSVSWYQQTPGQGLQFLFEYFSETQRNKGNFPGRFSGRQFSNSRSEMNVSTLELGDSALYLCASSLLNTGELFFGEGSRLTVL.

The chain employs TRBV28 and TRBJ2-5; TRBD2 is a possible D gene (6 bases). Germline-derived CDR1 and CDR2 are MDHEN and SYDVKM. The CDR3 loop spans 13 amino acids. Trimming took off 6 bases at V and 4 bases at J, with 12 bases between the two ends. The DNA for the CDR3 is TGTGCCAGCAGATCCGGGGGAGGAGAGACCCAGTACTTC. It encodes CASRSGGGETQYF.

This clonotype appeared many times. The gene calls are TRBV3-1 and TRBJ2-7; 10 nucleotides match TRBD1. From germline, CDR1 is LGHDT and CDR2 YNNKEL (reference sequence). J lost 6 bases, V lost 1 base, and 3 bases had no gene match. The CDR3 consists of 14 residues. Here the CDR3 DNA reads TGTGCCAGCAGCCAAGCCTGGACAGGGGGCGAGCAGTACTTC. It yields the protein CASSQAWTGGEQYF.

V gene TRBV3-1 combines with J gene TRBJ2-1; no clear D gene. The germline V gene has CDR1 LGHDT and CDR2 YNNKEL (reference sequence). With 2 bases removed from V and 8 bases from J, the gap between germline ends came to 10 bases. This CDR3 is 13 amino acids long. CDR3 coding DNA: TGTGCCAGCAGCCAACCACTGGCGGATGAGCAGTTCTTC. It yields the protein CASSQPLADEQFF.

This clonotype was observed a handful of times. The chain joins TRBV7-2 to TRBJ2-1; D call uncertain. The CDR3 consists of 13 residues. V lost 5 bases and J lost 0, with 5 bases in between. The germline CDR1 and CDR2 sequences are SGHTA and FQGNSA. CDR3 amino acids: CASSGDSYNEQFF. CDR3 bases: TGTGCCAGCAGCGGAGACTCCTACAATGAGCAGTTCTTC.

This rearrangement joins TRBV3-1 to TRBJ2-6; D is unclear. CDR3 length: 14 residues. Trimming cost V 4 bases and J 4 bases, with 8 bases left between them. The V gene's germline CDR1 is LGHDT and CDR2 YNNKEL (reference sequence). CDR3 amino acids: CASSRPTGANVLTF. CDR3 DNA: TGTGCCAGCAGCCGACCCACCGGGGCCAACGTCCTGACTTTC.

The V gene is TRBV7-6, the J gene TRBJ1-1; the D is unclear. The CDR3 totals 13 residues. Looked up from germline, CDR1 is SGHVS and CDR2 is FNYEAQ. V lost 8 bases to trimming and J lost 2 bases, with 12 bases between them. This CDR3 is CASAVYTNTEAFF. As DNA, the CDR3 is TGTGCCAGCGCCGTGTATACCAACACTGAAGCTTTCTTT.

The chain employs TRBV11-3 and TRBJ2-1; TRBD2 might be the D (6 bases). The CDR3 totals 14 residues. The ends were cut back, 2 bases at V and 1 base at J, with 6 bases in the middle. The germline CDR1 and CDR2 sequences are SGHNT and YENEEA. The CDR3 reads CASSLLASYNEQFF. The CDR3 DNA reads as TGTGCCAGCAGCTTACTAGCGTCCTACAATGAGCAGTTCTTC.

This clonotype was found a few times. The genes are TRBV7-6 and TRBJ1-1, with no clear D. CDR3 size: 18 residues. The germline gives CDR1 SGHVS, CDR2 FNYEAQ. Between the trimmed V and J ends, which lost 0 bases and 6 bases, there was a span of 23 bases. This chain's CDR3 is CASSLARGSLPPGAEAFF. CDR3 sequence (DNA): TGTGCCAGCAGCTTAGCGCGTGGCAGCCTCCCCCCTGGAGCTGAAGCTTTCTTT.

The V call is TRBV29-1, the J call TRBJ2-3; weak D call: TRBD2 (6 bases). This CDR3 spans 13 amino acids. The germline V and J ends were trimmed by 8 bases and 4 bases, with 16 bases remaining between them. CDR1 SQVTM and CDR2 ANQGSEA come from the germline V gene. CDR3 coding DNA: TGCAGCTCCCCAAGTGGGAGGTCAGATACGCAGTATTTT. Protein product: CSSPSGRSDTQYF.

This clonotype was seen a handful of times. This sequence joins TRBV10-3 and TRBJ1-5, with D unresolved. Per germline, CDR1 ENHRY and CDR2 SYGVKD. V was trimmed by 0 bases and J by 1 base, leaving 10 bases between them. This CDR3 has 16 amino acids. The DNA for the CDR3 is TGTGCCATCAGTGAGTCGGACGTGGGAAGCAATCAGCCCCAGCATTTT. The encoded protein is CAISESDVGSNQPQHF.

In its sample, this clonotype was seen many times. The chain links TRBV6-2 or TRBV6-3 to TRBJ2-3, with D possibly TRBD2 on 6 matching bases. Per germline, CDR1 MNHEY and CDR2 SVGEGT. The CDR3 runs 16 residues. Trimming stripped 0 bases from V and 2 bases from J, with 12 bases between. The CDR3 bases are TGTGCCAGCAGTTACTCAATGGAGCGGGCCACAGATACGCAGTATTTT. As protein: CASSYSMERATDTQYF.

V usage is TRBV10-2 and J usage is TRBJ1-5, with D hard to call. The germline V and J ends were trimmed by 4 bases and 3 bases, with 10 bases remaining between them. From germline, CDR1 is WSHSY and CDR2 SAAADI. This CDR3 is built from 14 residues. CDR3 nucleotide sequence: TGCGCCAGCAGTGCATTCCAGCCCAATCAGCCCCAGCATTTT. The encoded protein is CASSAFQPNQPQHF.

The chain is built from TRBV3-2 and TRBJ2-1; no DNA check was done on the table's D call, TRBD2. TRBV3-2 is annotated as a pseudogene. The CDR3 spans 14 residues. CDR3 bases: TGTGCCAGCAGCCAATCCGGGACTGACAATGAGCAGTTCTTC. Amino acid sequence: CASSQSGTDNEQFF.

The J gene is TRBJ2-1, the V gene TRBV29-1, with a tentative D call TRBD2 (6 bases). Trimming pared 7 bases from V and 10 bases from J, leaving 17 bases between. The CDR3 extends over 12 amino acids. CDR1 SQVTM and CDR2 ANQGSEA come from the germline V gene. The CDR3: CSARERRGEQFF. CDR3 nucleotide sequence: TGCAGCGCCCGGGAGAGGCGGGGCGAGCAGTTCTTC.

This chain uses TRBV29-1 with TRBJ2-5; 12 bases are shared with TRBD2. In germline, CDR1 is SQVTM, CDR2 ANQGSEA. After removal of 3 bases from V and 4 bases from J, the junction contained 6 bases not matched to a gene. The CDR3 is 15 residues long. The CDR3 nucleotides read TGCAGCGTTGACCTCGCGGGACTAGCGGGAGAGACCCAGTACTTC. As protein: CSVDLAGLAGETQYF.